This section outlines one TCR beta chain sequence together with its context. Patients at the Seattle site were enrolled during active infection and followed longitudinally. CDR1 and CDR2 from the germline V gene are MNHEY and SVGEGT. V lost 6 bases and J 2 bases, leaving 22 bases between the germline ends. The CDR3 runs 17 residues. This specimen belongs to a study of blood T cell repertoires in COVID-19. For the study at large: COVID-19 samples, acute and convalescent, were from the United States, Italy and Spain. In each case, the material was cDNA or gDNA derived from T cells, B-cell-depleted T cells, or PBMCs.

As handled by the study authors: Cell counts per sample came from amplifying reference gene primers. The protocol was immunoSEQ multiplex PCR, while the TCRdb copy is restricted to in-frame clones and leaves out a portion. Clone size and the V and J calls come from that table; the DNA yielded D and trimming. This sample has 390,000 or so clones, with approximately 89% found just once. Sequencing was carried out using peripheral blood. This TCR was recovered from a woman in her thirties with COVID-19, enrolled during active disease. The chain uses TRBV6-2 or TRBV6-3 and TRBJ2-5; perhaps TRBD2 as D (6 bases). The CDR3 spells CASSPSKGRSGQETQYF. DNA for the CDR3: TGTGCCAGCAGCCCTAGTAAGGGCAGAAGCGGGCAAGAGACCCAGTACTTC.